This T cell receptor beta chain derives from a study of cytomegalovirus exposure and HLA in healthy donors. Study results and caveats: Previously analyzed data showed that most TCR beta V segments were productive at a frequency of about 87% or about 30%. Some TCR beta chains (164 of them) were listed as cytomegalovirus-associated. In a later analysis, TCR beta V- and J-gene trimming was associated with a missense DCLRE1C variant.

The CDR3 runs to 15 residues. V lost 3 bases to trimming and J lost 6 bases, with 18 bases between them. Germline lookup yields CDR1 MDHEN and CDR2 SYDVKM. PCR primers comprised 60 Vbeta and 13 Jbeta primers. Profiling relied on immunoSEQ multiplex PCR, and the TCRdb table lists in-frame clones only, not all of them. The repertoire consists of 150,000 to 200,000 clones, with about 79% occurring once and the leading ten covering about 1%. This clone was recorded a few times. Its antigen is not known. V gene TRBV28 combines with J gene TRBJ2-7; D is ambiguous. Source material: PBMCs. The source is a woman aged 50 to 60 in good health and CMV-seropositive. The CDR3 spells CASSFTSTPGGEQYF. The CDR3 DNA reads as TGTGCCAGCAGTTTCACGTCGACGCCCGGCGGCGAGCAGTACTTC.